The rows below give T cell receptor beta chains drawn from one sample of a study of OX40 agonist ivuxolimab in advanced cancers. Profiled with immunoSEQ multiplex PCR; TCRdb holds only in-frame clones, not every one. The sample yields about 93,000 clones, roughly 92% seen once. The material was CD4+ or CD8+ T cells sorted from blood, obtained in a trial of the OX40 agonist ivuxolimab. The origin of the receptors is an adult with an advanced solid tumor such as melanoma, head and neck, liver or kidney cancer. CDR3s include the opening cysteine and the closing phenylalanine or tryptophan. Fields, in order: J gene, V gene, clone size, D gene, CDR3 protein, CDR3 DNA. A D gene is named only where the DNA matches it firmly. Where a row states a size, it is once, few, many or the class of an expanded clone; other rows omit it.

J: TRBJ2-3
V: TRBV5-4
size: -
D: -
CDR3: CASSLAGSTDTQYF
DNA: TGTGCCAGCAGCTTGGCGGGTAGCACAGATACGCAGTATTTT

J: TRBJ1-1
V: TRBV7-9
size: -
D: -
CDR3: CASSSQRMREGTEAFF
DNA: TGTGCCAGCAGCTCGCAGCGTATGAGGGAGGGCACTGAAGCTTTCTTT

J: TRBJ2-7
V: TRBV7-6
size: -
D: TRBD2
CDR3: CASSLLAGGTYEQYF
DNA: TGTGCCAGCAGCTTACTGGCGGGGGGGACCTACGAGCAGTACTTC

J: TRBJ2-1
V: TRBV27
size: -
D: -
CDR3: CASSLGGSRGEVDNEQFF
DNA: TGTGCCAGCAGTTTAGGAGGATCGCGGGGCGAAGTGGACAATGAGCAGTTCTTC

J: TRBJ2-7
V: TRBV2
size: -
D: -
CDR3: CASSQRGSPYEQYF
DNA: TGTGCCAGCAGCCAACGGGGATCCCCCTACGAGCAGTACTTC

J: TRBJ2-2
V: TRBV27
size: -
D: TRBD1
CDR3: CASRGVQGGTGELFF
DNA: TGTGCCAGCAGAGGCGTACAGGGGGGCACCGGGGAGCTGTTTTTT

J: TRBJ2-1
V: TRBV27
size: -
D: -
CDR3: CASSLFLATDEQFF
DNA: TGTGCCAGCAGTTTATTTCTAGCGACAGATGAGCAGTTCTTC

J: TRBJ2-7
V: TRBV19
size: -
D: -
CDR3: CASSDNSYEQYF
DNA: TGTGCCAGTAGCGACAACTCCTACGAGCAGTACTTC

J: TRBJ1-6
V: TRBV19
size: once
D: TRBD1
CDR3: CASRVWTGTNSPLHF
DNA: TGTGCCAGTAGGGTTTGGACAGGGACTAATTCACCCCTCCACTTT

J: TRBJ2-2
V: TRBV5-6
size: -
D: -
CDR3: CASSFGSSGRTGELFF
DNA: TGTGCCAGCAGCTTTGGATCGTCTGGGAGGACCGGGGAGCTGTTTTTT

J: TRBJ1-4
V: TRBV6-1
size: -
D: TRBD1
CDR3: CASIRRWGQGEKLFF
DNA: TGTGCCAGCATCCGAAGATGGGGACAGGGCGAAAAACTGTTTTTT

J: TRBJ2-7
V: TRBV12-5
size: -
D: TRBD1
CDR3: CASGLPGTGYSYEQYF
DNA: TGTGCTAGTGGTTTGCCCGGGACAGGGTACTCCTACGAGCAGTACTTC

J: TRBJ2-2
V: TRBV2
size: -
D: TRBD2
CDR3: CASSVIGTSGVANTGELFF
DNA: TGTGCCAGCTCAGTGATTGGGACTAGCGGGGTCGCGAACACCGGGGAGCTGTTTTTT

J: TRBJ1-2
V: TRBV21-1
size: -
D: -
CDR3: CASSKVSSSRAHYGYTF
DNA: TGTGCCAGCAGCAAAGTGTCGTCGAGCCGGGCCCACTATGGCTACACCTTC

J: TRBJ2-7
V: TRBV7-8
size: -
D: -
CDR3: CASSPELYEQYF
DNA: TGTGCCAGCAGCCCGGAGCTTTACGAGCAGTACTTC

J: TRBJ2-1
V: TRBV15
size: -
D: -
CDR3: CATSRDSARNNEQFF
DNA: TGTGCCACCAGCAGAGATAGCGCCAGAAACAATGAGCAGTTCTTC

J: TRBJ1-2
V: TRBV27
size: -
D: -
CDR3: CASSFTRDSNYGYTF
DNA: TGTGCCAGCAGTTTCACCAGGGACTCTAACTATGGCTACACCTTC

J: TRBJ2-7
V: TRBV9
size: -
D: -
CDR3: CASSVGGQGPYEQYF
DNA: TGTGCCAGCAGCGTAGGAGGGCAGGGACCCTACGAGCAGTACTTC

J: TRBJ2-7
V: TRBV6-5
size: -
D: TRBD1
CDR3: CASSTGQGAYEQYF
DNA: TGTGCCAGCAGCACTGGACAGGGGGCCTACGAGCAGTACTTC

J: TRBJ2-2
V: TRBV4-2
size: -
D: -
CDR3: CASSLDLRGRTGELFF
DNA: TGTGCCAGCAGCCTCGATCTGCGGGGAAGGACCGGGGAGCTGTTTTTT

J: TRBJ2-5
V: TRBV5-4
size: few
D: -
CDR3: CASLSGPKETQYF
DNA: TGTGCCAGCCTATCCGGACCAAAAGAGACCCAGTACTTC

J: TRBJ2-1
V: TRBV12-5
size: -
D: -
CDR3: CASGFLVGGVSYNEQFF
DNA: TGTGCTAGTGGTTTTCTTGTAGGCGGGGTCTCCTACAATGAGCAGTTCTTC

J: TRBJ2-5
V: TRBV11-2
size: -
D: -
CDR3: CASSLDPTAQETQYF
DNA: TGTGCCAGCAGCTTAGACCCGACAGCCCAAGAGACCCAGTACTTC